This TCR beta chain was recovered during a study of control samples from healthy donors and cancer patients. Sequencing used immunoSEQ multiplex PCR; TCRdb keeps in-frame clones, though not all of them. The sample has about 130,000 clones; 90% are singletons. The clonotype originates from a man aged 18 to 35 in good health. The source material was blood.

CDR3 amino acids: CASSLEGQGGSPLHF. The CDR3 nucleotides read TGCGCCAGCAGCTTGGAGGGACAGGGAGGCTCACCCCTCCACTTT. The chain combines TRBV5-1 with TRBJ1-6; 9 bases align to TRBD1. V shed 0 bases, J shed 10 bases, and the junction held 5 bases outside the gene matches. The CDR3 is made up of 15 amino acids. CDR1 and CDR2 (germline): SGHRS, YFSETQ.